The 14 T cell receptor beta chains in this list originate from one sample, sequenced in a study of blood T cell repertoires in COVID-19 (dated by TCRdb to about 2020). Library preparation employed the immunoSEQ multiplex PCR assay. This is the immuneACCESS table as TCRdb keeps it, with only in-frame sequences that have V and J called. A part of the clones is gone; compared with another copy, unresolved V genes explain less than half, and the rest is unexplained. The sample profile shows 250,000 or so clones; 80% to 90% of them were found once. 3.6% of the sample is held by the ten biggest clonotypes. Sequencing input: PBMCs or T cells enriched from blood (not recorded which). The receptors originated from a woman aged 35 to 49 who had been exposed to COVID-19.

The chain recombines TRBV3-1 (or the pseudogene TRBV3-2) with TRBJ1-1; 7 bases align to TRBD1. The ends lost 0 bases at V and 12 bases at J; junction bases unmatched: 4. Germline CDR1 is LGHDT and CDR2 is YNNKEL (reference sequence). The CDR3 totals 12 residues. CDR3 region: CASSQDMTGPFF. DNA for the CDR3: TGTGCCAGCAGCCAAGATATGACAGGGCCTTTCTTT.

The chain links TRBV4-1 to TRBJ2-1, with 12 bases identical to TRBD1. The germline V gene has CDR1 MGHRA and CDR2 YSYEKL. Germline trimming cut 1 base from V and 9 bases from J; bases unmatched to any gene: 4. This CDR3 spans 15 amino acids. The CDR3 nucleotides are TGCGCCAGCAGCCAAGGGGACAGGGGGCTCGGTGAGCAGTTCTTC. This gives the protein CASSQGDRGLGEQFF.

The rearrangement links TRBV7-8 to TRBJ1-6; 10 bases agree with TRBD1. The germline gives CDR1 SGHVS, CDR2 FQNEAQ. The CDR3 has 14 amino acids. Trimming cost V 4 bases and J 9 bases; bases outside gene matches: 3. CDR3 DNA sequence: TGTGCCAGCAGCTCCCGGGACAGGGGTTCACCCCTCCACTTT. This translates into CASSSRDRGSPLHF.

This CDR3 reads CASSSQGLPEAFF. CDR3 DNA sequence: TGTGCCAGCAGTTCTCAGGGATTGCCTGAAGCTTTCTTT. This rearrangement joins TRBV12-3 or TRBV12-4 to TRBJ1-1, with D tentatively TRBD1 (5 bases). The CDR3 is 13 amino acids. Deletions cut 4 bases from V and 6 bases from J, with 12 bases between.

This chain links TRBV1 with TRBJ2-3; whether TRBD1, the table's D call, matches the DNA was not checked. TRBV1 is recorded as a pseudogene. The CDR3 totals 15 residues. DNA of the CDR3: TGCACCAGCAGCCGTGGGCTGGGTCCGTTGGATACGCAGTATTTT. Encoded protein: CTSSRGLGPLDTQYF.

The chain recombines TRBV4-2 with TRBJ1-4, with TRBD1 matching 8 bases. This CDR3 has 17 residues. Per the germline V gene, CDR1 is LGHNA and CDR2 is YNFKEQ. V lost 4 bases, J lost 4 bases, and 11 bases stayed unmatched. The CDR3 nucleotides read TGTGCCAGCAGCCTACAAATCGGACAGGGAATTAATGAAAAACTGTTTTTT. It encodes CASSLQIGQGINEKLFF.

This chain uses TRBV9 with TRBJ2-7; TRBD2 agrees at 9 bases. Per germline, CDR1 SGDLS and CDR2 YYNGEE. V lost 2 bases, J lost 3 bases, and 12 bases stayed unmatched. The CDR3 spans 17 residues. In DNA, the CDR3 is TGTGCCAGCAGCGTGGCTAGCGGGGCGCAAGCCTTCTACGAGCAGTACTTC. It codes for CASSVASGAQAFYEQYF. Supplemented by reference TRBV9 and TRBJ2-7, the full variable domain reads DSGVTQTPKHLITATGQRVTLRCSPRSGDLSVYWYQQSLDQGLQFLIQYYNGEERAKGNILERFSAQQFPDLHSELNLSSLELGDSALYFCASSVASGAQAFYEQYFGPGTRLTVT.

The V and J genes are TRBV6-5 and TRBJ2-1; 8 bases are shared with TRBD2. Unmatched junction bases numbered 7, after V lost 0 bases and J lost 6 bases. This CDR3 contains 16 residues. CDR1 MNHEY and CDR2 SVGAGI come from the germline V gene. CDR3 sequence: CASSYSAGEQFNEQFF. CDR3 in DNA: TGTGCCAGCAGTTACTCAGCGGGGGAACAATTCAATGAGCAGTTCTTC.

The CDR3 sequence is CASSKGGTGPYNEQFF. CDR3 DNA: TGCGCCAGCAGCAAAGGGGGGACAGGGCCGTACAATGAGCAGTTCTTC. The chain joins TRBV4-3 to TRBJ2-1; 9 bases match TRBD1. V gave up 5 bases and J gave up 4 bases; unmatched junction bases: 9. From germline, CDR1 is LGHNA and CDR2 YSLEER. CDR3 length equals 16 residues.

The chain links TRBV4-2 to TRBJ1-1; possible D gene TRBD1, 6 bases. V was shortened by 4 bases and J by 5 bases, with 20 bases between the two germline ends. Germline assignment: CDR1 LGHNA and CDR2 YNFKEQ. CDR3 length: 16 residues. CDR3 region: CASSPGGGGAGTEAFF. The CDR3 DNA follows: TGTGCCAGCAGCCCCGGGGGGGGCGGGGCGGGGACTGAAGCTTTCTTT.

The chain has TRBV5-4 and TRBJ2-3; TRBD2 might be the D (5 bases). V was shortened by 5 bases and J by 2 bases, with 12 bases between the two germline ends. The CDR3 is made up of 14 amino acids. Germline V gives CDR1 SGHNT, CDR2 YYREEE (reference sequence). The CDR3 region has the DNA TGTGCCAGCAGGGTCGATAGCGACACAGATACGCAGTATTTT. This encodes CASRVDSDTDTQYF. The entire variable domain, with the rest obtained from reference TRBV5-4 and TRBJ2-3, is as follows: ETGVTQSPTHLIKTRGQQVTLRCSSQSGHNTVSWYQQALGQGPQFIFQYYREEENGRGNFPPRFSGLQFPNYSSELNVNALELDDSALYLCASRVDSDTDTQYFGPGTRLTVL.

The chain has TRBV4-1 and TRBJ2-7; 9 bases line up with TRBD2. Trimming took 0 bases from V and 5 from J; bases not matched to a gene: 8. Germline V gene sequence: CDR1 MGHRA, CDR2 YSYEKL. This CDR3 region has 16 residues. In DNA, the CDR3 is TGCGCCAGCAGCCAAGAGGGGCTAGCGGGGCGTGACGAGCAGTACTTC. This encodes CASSQEGLAGRDEQYF.

The chain is built from TRBV28 and TRBJ2-3; TRBD2 matches 13 bases. Germline CDR1 and CDR2: MDHEN and SYDVKM. This CDR3 spans 18 amino acids. V was pared by 5 bases and J by 0 bases, with 8 bases of the junction left unmatched. The CDR3 nucleotides are TGTGCCAGCAGTCCCGGGACTAGCGGGGTTACTAGCACAGATACGCAGTATTTT. Translating it yields CASSPGTSGVTSTDTQYF.

This rearrangement joins TRBV5-6 to TRBJ2-5; 7 bases line up with TRBD1. The CDR3 is 18 amino acids. The junction had 20 bases not matched to a gene; V was cut back by 4 bases and J by 5 bases. Germline CDR1 and CDR2: SGHDT and YYEEEE. Here the CDR3 reads CASSPTISGTESRETQYF. Written as DNA, the CDR3 is TGTGCCAGCAGCCCCACCATATCAGGGACAGAGTCACGGGAGACCCAGTACTTC.